This TCR beta chain was observed in a study of control samples from healthy donors and cancer patients. The CDR3 has 15 residues. Germline CDR1 is MNHEY and CDR2 is SMNVEV (reference sequence). V shed 1 base and J shed 6 bases, with 14 bases lying between them. Data came from immunoSEQ multiplex PCR; TCRdb stores just in-frame clones and leaves some out. The table lists 70,000 or so clones, 84% of them singletons. The TCR sequence derives from a man aged 50 to 60 in good health. J is TRBJ2-3 and V is TRBV27, with D perhaps TRBD1 or TRBD2 (6 bases each). Sequencing was performed on blood. For the CDR3, the DNA is TGTGCCAGCAGTTTATTTGGCGGAGGGGGGGATACGCAGTATTTT. Translating it yields CASSLFGGGGDTQYF.